A selection of T cell receptor beta chains follows, all from one sample in a study of cytomegalovirus exposure and HLA in healthy donors. Sequencing used immunoSEQ multiplex PCR; TCRdb keeps in-frame clones, though not all of them. Found here are 200,000 to 250,000 clones, roughly 91% of them singletons; the top ten hold 1.5% to 2.5%. Material for sequencing was PBMCs. The receptor source for this set is a woman aged 18 to 35 in good health and CMV-seropositive. Both conserved end residues are part of each CDR3. D genes are given only for firm matches. Clone size appears in some rows only: once, few, many, or a class for an expanded clone.

TRBV4-1,once,-,TRBJ1-5,TGCGCCAGCAGCCAAGAGAGAGGGATTGGTCAGCCCCAGCATTTT,CASSQERGIGQPQHF
TRBV25-1,once,-,TRBJ1-3,TGTGCCAGCAGTCACTCTGGAAACACCATATATTTT,CASSHSGNTIYF
TRBV7-2,-,TRBD1,TRBJ2-7,TGTGCCAGCAGCCCTAGTGGCGGACAGGTGCCCGAGCAGTACTTC,CASSPSGGQVPEQYF
TRBV19,-,TRBD1,TRBJ1-5,TGTGCCAGTAGTACGAGGGACAGCCCATATAGCAATCAGCCCCAGCATTTT,CASSTRDSPYSNQPQHF
TRBV4-1,once,TRBD2,TRBJ2-5,TGCGCCAGCAGCCTTAGACTAGCGGGAGGGGTGGAGACCCAGTACTTC,CASSLRLAGGVETQYF
TRBV7-3,-,TRBD1,TRBJ2-1,TGTGCCAGCAGCACGGGACAGGGGAAGATGAATGAGCAGTTCTTC,CASSTGQGKMNEQFF
TRBV19,-,TRBD1,TRBJ2-1,TGTGCCAGTAGTATAGTGTTGCAGGGGGACCAGTTCTTC,CASSIVLQGDQFF
TRBV5-1,once,TRBD2,TRBJ2-3,TGCGCCAGCAGCTTGGTGACTAGCGGGATAGGGGATACGCAGTATTTT,CASSLVTSGIGDTQYF
TRBV4-1,-,-,TRBJ2-3,TGCGCCAGCAGCCAAGATCGGGCGGACTTCACAGATACGCAGTATTTT,CASSQDRADFTDTQYF
TRBV28,-,TRBD2,TRBJ2-7,TGTGCCATTACAAGGTGGGGGGGCTACGAGCAGTACTTC,CAITRWGGYEQYF
TRBV29-1,-,TRBD2,TRBJ2-1,TGCAGCGTTGAACCCCCTAGCGGGACCTACAATGAGCAGTTCTTC,CSVEPPSGTYNEQFF
TRBV19,-,-,TRBJ2-1,TGTGCCAGTAGTATAGACGGGTTAGCTTCCTACAATGAGCAGTTCTTC,CASSIDGLASYNEQFF
TRBV13,-,TRBD1,TRBJ1-2,TGTGCCAGCAGCTTAGTCCCAGGACAGGGGCATAAAATTCATAACTATGGCTACACCTTC,CASSLVPGQGHKIHNYGYTF
TRBV5-6,-,-,TRBJ2-2,TGTGCCAGCAGCGGGGACTCAAACACCGGGGAGCTGTTTTTT,CASSGDSNTGELFF
TRBV27,-,TRBD2,TRBJ2-1,TGTGCCAGCAGTGATAGCGGGAGTTACTACAATGAGCAGTTCTTC,CASSDSGSYYNEQFF
TRBV5-1,-,-,TRBJ2-3,TGCGCCAGCAGCTTAAGGGCGAGGGGGGATACGCAGTATTTT,CASSLRARGDTQYF
TRBV10-3,few,TRBD1,TRBJ2-1,TGTGCCATCAGCTCCGGGACAGATAATTCTGTGCAGTTCTTC,CAISSGTDNSVQFF
TRBV27,-,-,TRBJ1-1,TGTGCCAGCAGTTTTAGCCCCCAGGGGAACACTGAAGCTTTCTTT,CASSFSPQGNTEAFF
TRBV6-5,-,-,TRBJ2-5,TGTGCCAGCAGTCCGGGCGGGGGCCGTGAGACCCAGTACTTC,CASSPGGGRETQYF
TRBV4-1,-,-,TRBJ1-1,TGCGCCAGCAGCCAAAGGGGCGTCGGGGGGGCAGCTTTCTTT,CASSQRGVGGAAFF
TRBV27,-,-,TRBJ2-2,TGTGCCAGCAGTCCCCGGGACTCTAAGTTGAACACCGGGGAGCTGTTTTTT,CASSPRDSKLNTGELFF
TRBV18,few,TRBD1,TRBJ2-2,TGTGCCAGCTCACCCTCACAGGGGACCGGGGAGCTGTTTTTT,CASSPSQGTGELFF
TRBV5-6,-,-,TRBJ2-7,TGTGCCAGCAGCTTGAAGGGGGCCTACGAGCAGTACTTC,CASSLKGAYEQYF
TRBV30,few,-,TRBJ1-5,TGTGCCTGGAGTGGCGGGGGATTAAGCAATCAGCCCCAGCATTTT,CAWSGGGLSNQPQHF
TRBV29-1,few,-,TRBJ1-2,TGCAGCGTTGGCCGGTCGCCTCTTGATGGCTACACCTTC,CSVGRSPLDGYTF
TRBV4-2,-,TRBD1,TRBJ2-7,TGTGCCAGCAGCCAAGTACAGGGGTCCGAGCAGTACTTC,CASSQVQGSEQYF
TRBV7-9,-,-,TRBJ2-1,TGTGCCAGCTGGGACTCCTCGTCGTACAATGAGCAGTTCTTC,CASWDSSSYNEQFF
TRBV5-1,-,-,TRBJ2-5,TGCGCCAGCACCAGGACTCTGGGAGAGACCCAGTACTTC,CASTRTLGETQYF
TRBV2,-,TRBD1,TRBJ1-2,TGTGCCAGCAGTGGAGGGACAGTATATAATAACTATGGCTACACCTTC,CASSGGTVYNNYGYTF
TRBV27,few,-,TRBJ2-7,TGTGCCAGCAGTCACCAGTACGAGCAGTACTTC,CASSHQYEQYF
TRBV9,-,TRBD1,TRBJ2-2,TGTGCCAGCAGGCAGGGGGCCACCGGGGAGCTGTTTTTT,CASRQGATGELFF
TRBV14,-,-,TRBJ2-1,TGTGCCAGCAGCCAGATAGGGGGCGGGGCGGCCAATGAGCAGTTCTTC,CASSQIGGGAANEQFF
TRBV11-3,few,TRBD2,TRBJ2-2,TGTGCCAGCAGCTTAGGCGGGAGTCGCACCGGGGAGCTGTTTTTT,CASSLGGSRTGELFF
TRBV15,-,TRBD2,TRBJ2-7,TGTGCCACCAGCAGGAGGACTAGCGGGAGACGAGGGAGCTCCTACGAGCAGTACTTC,CATSRRTSGRRGSSYEQYF
TRBV5-1,-,-,TRBJ1-2,TGCGCCAGCAGCTGGGTGGGGGGGAGAGGCTACACCTTC,CASSWVGGRGYTF
TRBV21-1,-,-,TRBJ1-1,TGTGCCAGCACCTCGAAGACAGGCCGGAACACTGAAGCTTTCTTT,CASTSKTGRNTEAFF
TRBV6-1,-,-,TRBJ2-7,TGTGCCAGCAGTCACCGCCCAAACAGGGACTACGAGCAGTACTTC,CASSHRPNRDYEQYF
TRBV6-1,once,TRBD1,TRBJ2-5,TGTGCCAGTCGGGGACAGGGAAAAGAGACCCAGTACTTC,CASRGQGKETQYF
TRBV2,-,TRBD1,TRBJ1-1,TGTGCCAGCGCTAGGGGGCACGGCACTGAAGCTTTCTTT,CASARGHGTEAFF
TRBV7-2,-,TRBD2,TRBJ2-1,TGTGCCAGCAGCCCAACTAGCGGGGGTCTGTTGGAGCAGTTCTTC,CASSPTSGGLLEQFF
TRBV19,-,-,TRBJ2-7,TGTGCCAGTCGGCCCTGGGGGGCGGGAGAGTCCCCCCACGAGCAGTACTTC,CASRPWGAGESPHEQYF
TRBV5-1,-,TRBD2,TRBJ2-7,TGCGCCAGCAGCTTGGAGGCGGGAGAACCCTACGAGCAGTACTTC,CASSLEAGEPYEQYF
TRBV7-3,-,-,TRBJ2-7,TGTGCCAGCAGCCTTCTTTTAGCCGACGAGCAGTACTTC,CASSLLLADEQYF
TRBV29-1,-,-,TRBJ2-1,TGCAGCGTTTGGGCTAGAGGGGGCTACAATGAGCAGTTCTTC,CSVWARGGYNEQFF
TRBV27,-,-,TRBJ1-5,TGTGCCAGCAGTTTAAGCGGCTCCTTAGCCGGCAATCAGCCCCAGCATTTT,CASSLSGSLAGNQPQHF